The present TCR beta chain was sequenced within a study of neurological immune-mediated disorders. MiXCR, run by TCRdb on the 5' RACE reads, gives a single entry per CDR3 protein. Among 30,000 to 45,000 distinct CDR3 sequences listed, roughly 12% were seen once. Germline values: CDR1 SGHTA, CDR2 FQGTGA. Trimming stripped 5 bases from V and 0 bases from J, with 8 bases between. The CDR3 covers 15 residues. Sorted libraries were derived from roughly 1 million CD4+ or CD8+ T cells. In its sample, this clonotype was seen many times. The sample taken for sequencing was CD4+ T cells from blood. J is TRBJ2-6 and V is TRBV7-3; unclear D gene. The receptor was derived from a young woman with HTLV-1-associated myelopathy (HAM/TSP). CDR3 sequence: CASSTGGSGANVLTF. The CDR3 DNA reads TGTGCCAGCAGCACGGGTGGCTCTGGGGCCAACGTCCTGACTTTC.